The 30 T cell receptor beta chains in this list originate from one sample, sequenced in a study of identical twins. TCRdb ran MiXCR on the 5' RACE reads and lists one entry per CDR3 protein. In the table there are 400,000 to 550,000 distinct CDR3 sequences, roughly 13% of which are singletons. These data were also filed under a second study, of yellow fever vaccine responses in identical twins.

Input material: CD4+ T cells sorted from blood. Receptor source: a woman aged 18-29 years in good health.

The chain employs TRBV7-9 and TRBJ1-4; D uncertain. V was trimmed by 6 bases and J by 8 bases, leaving 19 bases between them. In germline, CDR1 is SEHNR, CDR2 FQNEAQ (reference sequence). The CDR3 is 15 residues long. The CDR3 spells CASSYPDLGGEKLFF. CDR3 nucleotides: TGTGCCAGCAGTTATCCGGACCTAGGTGGCGAAAAACTGTTTTTT.

The sample holds one count of this clonotype. The V gene is TRBV15, the J gene TRBJ2-5; no reliable D call. V was cut by 2 bases and J by 2 bases, with 3 bases left in between. CDR1 is LNHNV and CDR2 is YYDKDF in the germline V gene (reference sequence). The CDR3 is made up of 12 amino acids. The CDR3 DNA reads TGTGCCACCAGCAGATCACAAGAGACCCAGTACTTC. Amino acids: CATSRSQETQYF.

J is TRBJ2-1 and V is TRBV3-1, with 10 bases that match TRBD1. CDR3 length equals 14 residues. Germline CDR1 and CDR2: LGHDT and YNNKEL (reference sequence). V was clipped by 6 bases and J by 8 bases; unmatched bases: 7. This CDR3 is CASRPWTGGYEQFF. The CDR3 DNA is TGTGCCAGCAGACCGTGGACAGGGGGATATGAGCAGTTCTTC.

The chain couples TRBV29-1 to TRBJ2-2; 10 bases fit TRBD1. The CDR3 totals 13 residues. Germline-derived CDR1 and CDR2 are SQVTM and ANQGSEA. V lost 5 bases to trimming and J lost 7 bases; unmatched junction nucleotides: 4. CDR3 nucleotides: TGCAGCGTTTGGGACAGGGGTGGCGGGGAGCTGTTTTTT. Translated, it gives CSVWDRGGGELFF.

The chain recombines TRBV5-1 with TRBJ2-7; 7 bases are shared with TRBD1. The CDR3 extends over 14 amino acids. The V gene end was trimmed by 5 bases and the J gene end by 2 bases; junction bases not matched to a gene: 7. In germline, CDR1 is SGHRS, CDR2 YFSETQ. The CDR3, as DNA: TGCGCCAGCAGAACCGGACAGGCGGCCTACGAGCAGTACTTC. It is translated as CASRTGQAAYEQYF.

The chain links TRBV29-1 to TRBJ2-1; 11 bases are shared with TRBD1. From germline, CDR1 is SQVTM and CDR2 ANQGSEA. This CDR3 is 16 amino acids long. V trimming: 1 base; J trimming: 5 bases; junction bases outside the gene matches: 7. Here the CDR3 reads CSVEGGTGGGHNEQFF. CDR3 sequence (DNA): TGCAGCGTTGAAGGAGGGACAGGGGGAGGACACAATGAGCAGTTCTTC.

There are a few counts of this clonotype. The chain joins TRBV2 to TRBJ2-3; 14 bases are shared with TRBD2. This CDR3 is 17 amino acids long. Germline CDR1 reads SNHLY; CDR2 reads FYNNEI. Germline trimming cut 6 bases from V and 2 bases from J; bases unmatched to any gene: 7. CDR3 residues: CASRGLAGAGVTDTQYF. CDR3 nucleotide sequence: TGTGCCAGCAGGGGACTAGCGGGGGCAGGTGTCACAGATACGCAGTATTTT.

This clonotype has only one observation. The chain is built from TRBV5-5 and TRBJ2-3; 10 bases agree with TRBD1. The CDR3 runs 17 residues. Germline V lookup: CDR1 SGHKS, CDR2 YYEKEE (reference sequence). With V trimmed by 2 bases and J by 1 base, 7 bases remained unmatched. CDR3 residues: CASSFFSGTGGTDTQYF. In DNA, the CDR3 is TGTGCCAGCAGCTTTTTTTCCGGGACAGGGGGCACAGATACGCAGTATTTT.

This clonotype has just a few counts. CDR3 nucleotide sequence: TGCGCCAGCAGCATCGAGGAAGAGTACGAGCAGTACTTC. It translates to CASSIEEEYEQYF. The genes are TRBV4-1 and TRBJ2-7, with D uncertain. V was pared by 5 bases and J by 4 bases, with 12 bases between. CDR3 length: 13 residues. Germline V gene lookup returns CDR1 MGHRA and CDR2 YSYEKL.

CDR3 nucleotide sequence: TGCAGTGCTAGAGATCCCAGGACACCCTCCTACGAGCAGTACTTC. Translated: CSARDPRTPSYEQYF. The genes are TRBV20-1 and TRBJ2-7; perhaps TRBD1 as D (5 bases). The length of the CDR3 is 15 residues. Trimming pared 0 bases from V and 0 bases from J, leaving 12 bases between. Germline-derived CDR1 and CDR2 are DFQATT and SNEGSKA (reference sequence).

The genes are TRBV5-1 and TRBJ1-2, with D possibly matching TRBD1 (6 bases). The V end lost 0 bases, the J end lost 5 bases, and 11 bases lay between the germline ends. CDR1 and CDR2 from the germline V gene are SGHRS and YFSETQ. CDR3 size: 14 residues. The CDR3, as DNA: TGCGCCAGCAGCTTGGACAGGGCGGGGTATGGCTACACCTTC. Translating gives CASSLDRAGYGYTF.

This chain uses TRBV20-1 with TRBJ2-7; 13 nucleotides agree with TRBD2. The CDR3 covers 17 residues. Germline lookup yields CDR1 DFQATT and CDR2 SNEGSKA (reference sequence). V was pared by 3 bases and J by 4 bases, with 12 bases of the junction left unmatched. CDR3: CSARAPRTSGSGYEQYF. CDR3 nucleotide sequence: TGCAGTGCTAGGGCGCCTCGGACTAGCGGGAGTGGATACGAGCAGTACTTC.

The chain uses TRBV29-1 and TRBJ2-7; D gene uncertain. Trimming left V 7 bases short and J 4 bases short, with 20 bases between. There are 14 residues in the CDR3. From germline, CDR1 is SQVTM and CDR2 ANQGSEA. The CDR3 sequence is CSENPTRPLYEQYF. The CDR3 DNA sequence: TGCAGCGAGAACCCAACCCGACCCTTATACGAGCAGTACTTC.

V gene TRBV5-1 combines with J gene TRBJ2-7; TRBD1 matches 9 bases. The germline V gene encodes CDR1 SGHRS and CDR2 YFSETQ. This CDR3 contains 16 residues. Losses at the gene ends were 2 bases for V and 5 bases for J; bases not matched to a gene: 11. CDR3 in amino acids: CASSFGQGQGLNEQYF. In nucleotides, the CDR3 is TGCGCCAGCAGCTTCGGTCAAGGACAGGGGTTGAACGAGCAGTACTTC. Full variable domain (remainder filled in from reference TRBV5-1 and TRBJ2-7): KAGVTQTPRYLIKTRGQQVTLSCSPISGHRSVSWYQQTPGQGLQFLFEYFSETQRNKGNFPGRFSGRQFSNSRSEMNVSTLELGDSALYLCASSFGQGQGLNEQYFGPGTRLTVT.

At least ten counts were recorded for this clonotype. The V and J genes are TRBV5-1 and TRBJ2-3, with D tentatively TRBD2 (6 bases). Trimming shortened V by 5 bases and J by 4 bases, and 11 bases separated the two germline ends. The CDR3 has 13 residues. Germline V lookup: CDR1 SGHRS, CDR2 YFSETQ. The CDR3 nucleotides read TGCGCCAGCAGACTAGCTATAGCAGATACGCAGTATTTT. Encoded protein: CASRLAIADTQYF.

This sequence joins TRBV7-2 and TRBJ1-2; 8 positions agree with TRBD1. CDR1 is SGHTA and CDR2 is FQGNSA in the germline V gene. Unmatched junction bases numbered 12, after V lost 7 bases and J lost 8 bases. The CDR3 contains 14 residues. In DNA, the CDR3 is TGTGCCAGCAACTCGGACAGGGCCTCGGGAGGCTACACCTTC. Its protein is CASNSDRASGGYTF.

This clonotype was seen ten or more times. The rearrangement uses TRBV10-3 and TRBJ2-1, with 10 bases identical to TRBD2. The CDR3 is made up of 15 amino acids. Trimming removed 6 bases from V and 8 bases from J; junction bases left unmatched: 10. Germline CDR1 ENHRY, CDR2 SYGVKD. The CDR3: CAISPPGLAKDEQFF. The CDR3 region has the DNA TGTGCCATCAGCCCGCCGGGACTAGCGAAGGATGAGCAGTTCTTC.

V is TRBV12-3 or TRBV12-4 and J is TRBJ2-1, with 11 bases identical to TRBD2. V shed 6 bases and J 15 bases; nucleotides not matched to a gene: 7. This CDR3 has 12 residues. The CDR3 sequence is CASSQLAGESFF. The CDR3 DNA reads as TGTGCCAGCAGCCAACTAGCGGGAGAGTCGTTCTTC.

The chain is built from TRBV4-2 and TRBJ2-2; D call uncertain. V lost 1 base and J lost 7, with 10 bases in between. Germline lookup yields CDR1 LGHNA and CDR2 YNFKEQ. CDR3 length: 14 amino acids. The CDR3 loop is CASSQVFSGGELFF. CDR3 sequence (DNA): TGTGCCAGCAGCCAAGTTTTCTCGGGCGGGGAGCTGTTTTTT.

This clonotype came up a few times. The V gene is TRBV27, the J gene TRBJ2-7; 8 bases are shared with TRBD2. The CDR3 has 15 amino acids. Germline assignment: CDR1 MNHEY and CDR2 SMNVEV (reference sequence). V lost 1 base, J lost 6 bases, and 8 bases stayed unmatched. CDR3 bases: TGTGCCAGCAGTTTATATTCCAGCGGGAGCGTCGAGCAGTACTTC. This sequence encodes CASSLYSSGSVEQYF.

This clonotype was counted a few times. The CDR3 region is CASSLMGGSYEQYF. The CDR3, as DNA: TGTGCCAGCAGCTTAATGGGGGGCTCCTACGAGCAGTACTTC. The V call is TRBV28, the J call TRBJ2-7, with a weak D call TRBD2 (6 bases). This CDR3 is 14 amino acids long. Germline V gene sequence: CDR1 MDHEN, CDR2 SYDVKM. V lost 6 bases and J 0 bases, leaving 12 bases between the germline ends.

The V gene is TRBV12-3 or TRBV12-4, the J gene TRBJ2-3; D uncertain. This CDR3 has 13 residues. The V gene lost 3 bases and the J gene lost 6 bases, with 10 bases spanning the gap. The CDR3 sequence is CASSFLSDDTQYF. As DNA, the CDR3 is TGTGCCAGCAGTTTTTTGAGCGACGATACGCAGTATTTT.

Concerning this clonotype: It may be a read error: a sequence one base away is much more abundant. This rearrangement joins TRBV2 to TRBJ1-5, with D possibly TRBD1 on 6 matching bases. Germline V gives CDR1 SNHLY, CDR2 FYNNEI. The V end was cut by 11 bases, the J end by 0 bases, with 14 bases between. This CDR3 comprises 14 residues. The CDR3 is CAGLQGNSNQPQHF. DNA for the CDR3: TGTGCCGGCTTACAGGGCAATAGCAATCAGCCCCAGCATTTT.

This clonotype was seen a handful of times. Here the CDR3 reads CASRLPGLPNTGELFF. The CDR3 DNA is TGTGCCAGCAGGCTCCCGGGACTGCCGAACACCGGGGAGCTGTTTTTT. The chain uses TRBV12-3 or TRBV12-4 and TRBJ2-2; D perhaps matches TRBD2 (6 bases). CDR3 size: 16 residues. Between the trimmed V and J ends, which lost 6 bases and 0 bases, there was a span of 14 bases.

The J gene is TRBJ2-7, the V gene TRBV23-1; no definite D call. TRBV23-1 belongs to the ORF category, with a function that is uncertain. The length of the CDR3 is 16 residues. Deletions cut 1 base from V and 2 bases from J, with 15 bases between. CDR3 loop: CASSQLWPNTTYEQYF. CDR3 in DNA: TGCGCCAGCAGTCAATTGTGGCCGAATACAACCTACGAGCAGTACTTC.

This clonotype was counted ten times or more. The J gene is TRBJ2-2, the V gene TRBV7-9; tentatively, D is TRBD2 (6 bases). Germline assignment: CDR1 SEHNR and CDR2 FQNEAQ (reference sequence). CDR3 length equals 15 residues. Deletions cut 5 bases from V and 3 bases from J, with 13 bases between. The CDR3 loop reads CASSPAGPDTGELFF. The CDR3 DNA is TGTGCCAGCAGCCCCGCGGGGCCGGACACCGGGGAGCTGTTTTTT.

This clonotype was found a few times. This chain uses TRBV9 with TRBJ2-5; D unresolved. Germline V gene data show CDR1 as SGDLS and CDR2 as YYNGEE. CDR3 length equals 14 residues. V was pared by 0 bases and J by 2 bases, with 8 bases between. CDR3 loop: CASSVESGQETQYF. CDR3 sequence (DNA): TGTGCCAGCAGCGTAGAGTCAGGTCAAGAGACCCAGTACTTC.

The table lists this clonotype with a few counts. The chain links TRBV12-3 or TRBV12-4 to TRBJ2-5; 7 nucleotides align to TRBD2. The CDR3 sequence is 14 residues long. V was clipped by 6 bases and J by 1 base; unmatched bases: 5. CDR3 sequence (DNA): TGTGCCAGCAGCCCCAGCGGGGTCCAAGAGACCCAGTACTTC. It is translated as CASSPSGVQETQYF.

This clonotype was picked up a small number of times. V is TRBV5-1 and J is TRBJ2-7, with a tentative D call TRBD1 (5 bases). V lost 3 bases and J 0 bases, leaving 13 bases between the germline ends. The CDR3 totals 15 residues. The germline CDR1 and CDR2 sequences are SGHRS and YFSETQ. The DNA for the CDR3 is TGCGCCAGCAGCTCTCGGGTTGACAGCTCCTACGAGCAGTACTTC. This sequence encodes CASSSRVDSSYEQYF.

In its sample, this clonotype was seen a few times. The chain joins TRBV14 to TRBJ1-1; possible D gene TRBD1, 6 bases. The V gene lost 6 bases and the J gene lost 4 bases, with 12 bases spanning the gap. The germline V gene has CDR1 SGHDN and CDR2 FVKESK. CDR3 size: 13 residues. This CDR3 is CASRSLGGTEAFF. CDR3 sequence (DNA): TGTGCCAGCAGGTCCCTAGGGGGCACTGAAGCTTTCTTT. Full variable domain (outside the CDR3, taken from reference TRBV14 and TRBJ1-1): EAGVTQFPSHSVIEKGQTVTLRCDPISGHDNLYWYRRVMGKEIKFLLHFVKESKQDESGMPNNRFLAERTGGTYSTLKVQPAELEDSGVYFCASRSLGGTEAFFGQGTRLTVV.